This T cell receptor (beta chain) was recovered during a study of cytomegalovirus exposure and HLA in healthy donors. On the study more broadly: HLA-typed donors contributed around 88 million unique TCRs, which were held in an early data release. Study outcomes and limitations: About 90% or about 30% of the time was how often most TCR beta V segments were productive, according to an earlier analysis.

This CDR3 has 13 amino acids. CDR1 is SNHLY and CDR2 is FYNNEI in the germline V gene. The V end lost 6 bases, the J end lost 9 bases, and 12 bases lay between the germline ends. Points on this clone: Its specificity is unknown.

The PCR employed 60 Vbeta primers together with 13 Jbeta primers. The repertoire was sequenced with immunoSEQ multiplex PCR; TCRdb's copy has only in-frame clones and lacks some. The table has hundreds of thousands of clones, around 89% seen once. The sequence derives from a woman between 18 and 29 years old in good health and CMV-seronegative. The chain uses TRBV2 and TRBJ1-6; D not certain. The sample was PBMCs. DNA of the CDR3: TGTGCCAGCAGATTCGGAGGGATTTCACCCCTCCACTTT. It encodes CASRFGGISPLHF. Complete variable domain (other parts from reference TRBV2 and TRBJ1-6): EPEVTQTPSHQVTQMGQEVILRCVPISNHLYFYWYRQILGQKVEFLVSFYNNEISEKSEIFDDQFSVERPDGSNFTLKIRSTKLEDSAMYFCASRFGGISPLHFGNGTRLTVT.